These 8 T cell receptor beta chains were all obtained from the same sample, sequenced in a study of blood T cell repertoires in COVID-19. Some clones are missing from TCRdb's copy, which holds only in-frame ones; the method was immunoSEQ multiplex PCR. Here the sample spans 300,000 to 400,000 clones, around 85% being singletons. Sequencing used PBMCs or T cells enriched from blood (not recorded which). Source of these receptors: a woman aged 40 to 49 with acute COVID-19.

V gene TRBV3-1 (or the pseudogene TRBV3-2) combines with J gene TRBJ2-5; 8 nucleotides line up with TRBD1. The V gene end was trimmed by 5 bases and the J gene end by 5 bases; junction bases not matched to a gene: 7. Germline values: CDR1 LGHDT, CDR2 YNNKEL (reference sequence). The CDR3 extends over 14 amino acids. The CDR3 is CASSFGQGWETQYF. In DNA, the CDR3 is TGTGCCAGCAGCTTCGGACAGGGATGGGAGACCCAGTACTTC.

Here the CDR3 reads CASSLVGPRDNYGYTF. The CDR3 bases are TGTGCCAGCAGCTTAGTAGGGCCCAGGGATAACTATGGCTACACCTTC. The rearrangement uses TRBV7-8 and TRBJ1-2; D possibly corresponds to TRBD1 (5 bases). The CDR3 runs 16 residues. Trimming shortened V by 1 base and J by 1 base, and 13 bases separated the two germline ends. CDR1 is SGHVS and CDR2 is FQNEAQ in the germline V gene.

J is TRBJ1-1 and V is TRBV29-1, with a tentative D call TRBD1 (6 bases). This CDR3 has 13 amino acids. The V end lost 7 bases, the J end lost 3 bases, and 15 bases lay between the germline ends. Germline assignment: CDR1 SQVTM and CDR2 ANQGSEA. CDR3 sequence (DNA): TGCAGCGCTGGTGGACAGTTGTACACTGAAGCTTTCTTT. Translating it yields CSAGGQLYTEAFF.

The chain carries TRBV6-1 and TRBJ2-4; weak D call: TRBD2 (6 bases). The germline V gene encodes CDR1 MNHNS and CDR2 SASEGT. Trimming cost V 1 base and J 2 bases, with 12 bases left between them. The CDR3 contains 16 residues. The CDR3 is CASSEGREWTKNIQYF. The CDR3 bases are TGTGCCAGCAGTGAAGGGAGGGAGTGGACCAAAAACATTCAGTACTTC.

The chain couples TRBV7-9 to TRBJ2-5; no definite D call. In germline, CDR1 is SEHNR, CDR2 FQNEAQ (reference sequence). V lost 3 bases, J lost 5 bases, and 10 bases lay in between. CDR3 length: 13 residues. The CDR3 DNA sequence: TGTGCCAGCAGCTTCCGTCCCCCGGAGACCCAGTACTTC. It yields the protein CASSFRPPETQYF.

Only a few counts were recorded for this clone. This sequence joins TRBV9 and TRBJ1-1; 7 nucleotides agree with TRBD1. The length of the CDR3 is 14 residues. The germline V gene encodes CDR1 SGDLS and CDR2 YYNGEE. Trimming at V came to 0 bases and at J to 3 bases, leaving 2 bases not matched to a gene. In DNA form, the CDR3 reads TGTGCCAGCAGCGTAGGACAGGGCTACACTGAAGCTTTCTTT. Amino acid sequence: CASSVGQGYTEAFF.

The chain carries TRBV4-1 and TRBJ1-2, with D hard to call. With 0 bases removed from V and 8 bases from J, the gap between germline ends came to 19 bases. The CDR3 consists of 16 residues. Germline V gene sequence: CDR1 MGHRA, CDR2 YSYEKL. The CDR3 region has the DNA TGCGCCAGCAGCCAAGATATGGCCCGGACGACTATCGGCTACACCTTC. It specifies CASSQDMARTTIGYTF.

This clone has only one observation. V gene TRBV11-2 combines with J gene TRBJ2-1; D may be TRBD2 (7 bases). CDR1 and CDR2 from the germline V gene are SGHAT and FQNNGV. The CDR3 length is 16 residues. Trimming removed 5 bases from V and 2 bases from J, with 16 bases in between. CDR3 coding DNA: TGTGCCAGCAGCCATACCGGCGGGGGCCCCTACAATGAGCAGTTCTTC. Residues: CASSHTGGGPYNEQFF.